The 16 T cell receptor beta chains listed next were all sequenced from one sample in a study of blood T cell repertoires in COVID-19. Clones were read by immunoSEQ multiplex PCR, and TCRdb kept only the in-frame ones, dropping some. Seen here are 200,000 to 300,000 clones, about 89% observed once, and the top ten hold approximately 2.4%. Sequenced material: PBMCs or T cells enriched from blood (not recorded which). These receptors all come from a young woman who had recovered from COVID-19.

This rearrangement joins TRBV18 to TRBJ1-4; TRBD1 is a possible D gene (6 bases). Deletions cut 3 bases from V and 9 bases from J, with 14 bases between. CDR3 length: 14 residues. The germline V gene has CDR1 KGHSH and CDR2 LQKENI. The CDR3 loop reads CASSPTAGEQKLFF. CDR3 in DNA: TGTGCCAGCTCACCGACGGCAGGGGAGCAAAAACTGTTTTTT.

As regards this clone: The same CDR3 can be traced to other DNA sequences in this sample. The chain recombines TRBV10-3 with TRBJ2-7; 10 bases agree with TRBD2. Trimming cost V 4 bases and J 0 bases; bases outside gene matches: 6. Germline V gene data show CDR1 as ENHRY and CDR2 as SYGVKD. The CDR3 contains 16 residues. The CDR3 bases are TGTGCCATCAGTGCTACTAGCGGGGCCTACTCCTACGAGCAGTACTTC. Translation: CAISATSGAYSYEQYF.

V is TRBV29-1 and J is TRBJ2-5; possibly TRBD2 for D (6 bases). The CDR3 covers 14 residues. The V and J ends lost 7 bases and 2 bases respectively, with 17 bases between them. The germline gives CDR1 SQVTM, CDR2 ANQGSEA. CDR3 loop: CSATRSGVQETQYF. CDR3 DNA: TGCAGCGCGACCCGATCGGGGGTTCAAGAGACCCAGTACTTC.

V and J are TRBV24-1 and TRBJ2-7, with 12 bases lining up with TRBD1. CDR1 is KGHDR, CDR2 SFDVKD, per germline. Trimming at V came to 9 bases and at J to 5 bases, leaving 7 bases not matched to a gene. CDR3 length: 14 amino acids. CDR3 DNA sequence: TGTGCCACCGGGGACAGGGGGCCTTCCCACGAGCAGTACTTC. As protein: CATGDRGPSHEQYF.

This clone was recorded only once. This chain links TRBV18 with TRBJ1-5; 8 positions match TRBD1. Germline V gives CDR1 KGHSH, CDR2 LQKENI. CDR3 size: 15 residues. Germline trimming cut 0 bases from V and 7 bases from J; bases unmatched to any gene: 5. The CDR3 DNA is TGTGCCAGCTCACCACCGAACAGGGGGGGACAGCCCCAGCATTTT. Translating it yields CASSPPNRGGQPQHF. Using reference TRBV18 and TRBJ1-5 for the parts outside the CDR3, the full variable domain is NAGVMQNPRHLVRRRGQEARLRCSPMKGHSHVYWYRQLPEEGLKFMVYLQKENIIDESGMPKERFSAEFPKEGPSILRIQQVVRGDSAAYFCASSPPNRGGQPQHFGDGTRLSIL.

J is TRBJ2-1 and V is TRBV27; 8 bases fit TRBD1. The CDR3 runs to 15 residues. Germline V CDR1 and CDR2: MNHEY, SMNVEV (reference sequence). After removal of 4 bases from V and 0 bases from J, the junction contained 2 bases not matched to a gene. CDR3 in amino acids: CASSWTGSSYNEQFF. In DNA, the CDR3 is TGTGCCAGCAGTTGGACAGGGAGCTCCTACAATGAGCAGTTCTTC.

The chain has TRBV10-3 and TRBJ2-3; D is unclear. Germline CDR1 is ENHRY and CDR2 is SYGVKD. This CDR3 comprises 14 residues. The germline V and J ends were trimmed by 8 bases and 4 bases, with 16 bases remaining between them. The CDR3 reads CAIRSAVAPDTQYF. The CDR3 bases are TGTGCCATCCGGTCGGCGGTCGCACCAGATACGCAGTATTTT.

The chain employs TRBV27 and TRBJ2-5, with no clear D. Per the germline V gene, CDR1 is MNHEY and CDR2 is SMNVEV (reference sequence). CDR3 length equals 11 residues. V was clipped by 6 bases and J by 7 bases, with 9 bases between them. CDR3 sequence reads: CASRSVGTQYF. The CDR3 DNA sequence: TGTGCCAGCAGGTCGGTCGGGACCCAGTACTTC.

The V and J genes are TRBV7-9 and TRBJ1-3; 11 bases agree with TRBD1. CDR3 length: 15 residues. V trimming: 2 bases; J trimming: 11 bases; junction bases outside the gene matches: 8. CDR1 is SEHNR, CDR2 FQNEAQ, per germline (reference sequence). The CDR3 DNA sequence: TGTGCCAGCAGCTTAACGGGACAGGGGGACTCACCCATATATTTT. The encoded protein is CASSLTGQGDSPIYF.

The genes are TRBV5-1 and TRBJ2-1; 10 nucleotides line up with TRBD1. Germline V CDR1 and CDR2: SGHRS, YFSETQ. J gave up 7 bases and V 1 base, and 5 bases lay outside the gene matches. CDR3 length equals 15 residues. The CDR3 DNA sequence: TGCGCCAGCAGCTTGTGGGACAGGGGAGGTAATGAGCAGTTCTTC. This encodes CASSLWDRGGNEQFF.

The V gene is TRBV28, the J gene TRBJ2-7; 12 nucleotides agree with TRBD2. The V gene end was trimmed by 6 bases and the J gene end by 2 bases; junction bases not matched to a gene: 11. The CDR3 consists of 17 residues. Germline V lookup: CDR1 MDHEN, CDR2 SYDVKM. DNA of the CDR3: TGTGCCAGCAGCCCGGCGGGGCTAGCGGGAGGGCCCTACGAGCAGTACTTC. Protein: CASSPAGLAGGPYEQYF.

The chain links TRBV5-3 to TRBJ1-5, with a tentative D call TRBD1 (6 bases). TRBV5-3 carries the ORF label, with uncertain function. The V gene lost 4 bases and the J gene lost 3 bases, with 14 bases spanning the gap. CDR3 length equals 15 residues. The CDR3 sequence is CARSLDRRINQPQHF. The CDR3 bases are TGTGCCAGAAGCCTAGACAGGAGAATCAATCAGCCCCAGCATTTT.

This clone was observed a few times. The rearrangement links TRBV30 to TRBJ1-1; D is perhaps TRBD1 (6 bases). Trimming took off 2 bases at V and 3 bases at J, with 16 bases between the two ends. The CDR3 contains 15 residues. Germline loops: CDR1 GTSNPN, CDR2 SVGIG (reference sequence). The CDR3 sequence: CAWSPLDSLYTEAFF. The DNA of the CDR3 is TGTGCCTGGAGTCCTTTGGACAGTTTGTACACTGAAGCTTTCTTT.

The chain combines TRBV3-1 (or the pseudogene TRBV3-2) with TRBJ2-1; 8 bases are a match to TRBD2. The CDR3 runs to 18 residues. J gave up 3 bases and V 7 bases, and 17 bases lay outside the gene matches. From germline, CDR1 is LGHDT and CDR2 YNNKEL (reference sequence). The CDR3 sequence is CASTRYSTSGSLYNEQFF. CDR3 bases: TGTGCCAGCACCCGTTATAGTACGAGCGGGAGTCTCTACAATGAGCAGTTCTTC.

A single count supports this clone. The V gene is TRBV11-3, the J gene TRBJ2-1; possibly TRBD1 for D (5 bases). CDR1 SGHNT and CDR2 YENEEA come from the germline V gene. V lost 6 bases and J lost 5, with 11 bases in between. The CDR3 sequence is 13 residues long. For the CDR3, the DNA is TGTGCCAGCAGATTCAGGGATAACAATGAGCAGTTCTTC. The encoded protein is CASRFRDNNEQFF.

The V and J genes are TRBV6-5 and TRBJ2-7, with D perhaps TRBD2 (5 bases). V dropped 5 bases and J dropped 3 bases, with 14 bases sitting between them. The V gene's germline CDR1 is MNHEY and CDR2 SVGAGI. The CDR3 is 14 amino acids. The CDR3 DNA reads as TGTGCCAGCAGTCCCTCCGGGGATGGCTACGAGCAGTACTTC. The encoded protein is CASSPSGDGYEQYF.